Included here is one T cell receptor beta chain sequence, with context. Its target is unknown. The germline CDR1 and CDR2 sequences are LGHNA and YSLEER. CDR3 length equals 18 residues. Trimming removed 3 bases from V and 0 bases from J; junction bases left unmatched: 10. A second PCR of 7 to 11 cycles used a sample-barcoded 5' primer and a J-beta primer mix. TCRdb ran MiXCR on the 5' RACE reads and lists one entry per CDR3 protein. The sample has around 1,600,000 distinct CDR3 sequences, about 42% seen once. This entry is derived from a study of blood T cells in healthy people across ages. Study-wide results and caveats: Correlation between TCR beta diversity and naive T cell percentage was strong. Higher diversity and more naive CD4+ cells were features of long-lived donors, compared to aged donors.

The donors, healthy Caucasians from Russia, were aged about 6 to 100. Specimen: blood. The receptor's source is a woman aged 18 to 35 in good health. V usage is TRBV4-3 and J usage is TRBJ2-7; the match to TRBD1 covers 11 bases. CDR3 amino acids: CASSHGRGQGAISYEQYF. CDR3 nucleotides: TGCGCCAGCAGCCATGGCCGTGGACAGGGGGCTATCTCCTACGAGCAGTACTTC.